This T cell receptor (beta chain) derives from a study of identical twins. The study's findings and limits: Models underestimated out-of-frame TCR alpha sharing in monozygotic twins. Cord blood's abundant beta clonotypes had fewer insertions, unlike memory repertoires.

This clonotype was found a few times. Antigen unknown. Germline V gene data show CDR1 as SGHTA and CDR2 as FQGNSA. J was trimmed by 4 bases and V by 6 bases; bases with no gene match: 11. The CDR3 covers 16 residues. TCRdb processed the 5' RACE reads anew with MiXCR; each CDR3 protein has one entry. The sample consists of around 1.7 million distinct CDR3 sequences, about 30% of them appearing once. This clonotype originated in a newborn girl in good health. The chain couples TRBV7-2 to TRBJ1-5; 8 bases fit TRBD1. The sample consisted of cord blood. In nucleotides, the CDR3 is TGTGCCAGCAGTCCGATGACAGGGGTAGGAAATCAGCCCCAGCATTTT. It is translated as CASSPMTGVGNQPQHF.